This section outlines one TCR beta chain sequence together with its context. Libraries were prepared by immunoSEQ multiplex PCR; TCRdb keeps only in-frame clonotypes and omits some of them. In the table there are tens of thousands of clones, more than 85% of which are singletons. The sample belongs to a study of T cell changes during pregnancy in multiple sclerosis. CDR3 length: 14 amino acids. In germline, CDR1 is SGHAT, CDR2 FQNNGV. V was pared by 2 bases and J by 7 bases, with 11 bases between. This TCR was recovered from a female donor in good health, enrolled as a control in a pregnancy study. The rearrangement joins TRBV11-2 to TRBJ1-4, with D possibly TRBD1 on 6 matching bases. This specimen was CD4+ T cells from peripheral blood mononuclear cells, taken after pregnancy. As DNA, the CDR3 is TGTGCCAGCAGCTTATCAGGGGCTAGTGAAAAACTGTTTTTT. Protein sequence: CASSLSGASEKLFF.